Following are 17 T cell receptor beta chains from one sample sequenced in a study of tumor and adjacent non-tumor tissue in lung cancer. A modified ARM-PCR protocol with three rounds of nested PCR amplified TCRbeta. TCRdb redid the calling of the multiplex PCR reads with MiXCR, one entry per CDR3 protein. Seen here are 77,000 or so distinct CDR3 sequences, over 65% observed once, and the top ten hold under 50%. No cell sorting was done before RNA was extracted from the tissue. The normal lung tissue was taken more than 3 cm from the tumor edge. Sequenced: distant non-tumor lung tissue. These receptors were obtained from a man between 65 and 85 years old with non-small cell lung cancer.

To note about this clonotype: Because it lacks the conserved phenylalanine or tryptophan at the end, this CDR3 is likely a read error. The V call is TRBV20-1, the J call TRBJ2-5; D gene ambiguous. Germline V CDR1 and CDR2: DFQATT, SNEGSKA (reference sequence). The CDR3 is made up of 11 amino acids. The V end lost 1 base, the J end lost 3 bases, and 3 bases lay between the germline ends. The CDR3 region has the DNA TGCAGTGCTAGAGTAAAAGAGACCCAGTACCTC. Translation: CSARVKETQYL.

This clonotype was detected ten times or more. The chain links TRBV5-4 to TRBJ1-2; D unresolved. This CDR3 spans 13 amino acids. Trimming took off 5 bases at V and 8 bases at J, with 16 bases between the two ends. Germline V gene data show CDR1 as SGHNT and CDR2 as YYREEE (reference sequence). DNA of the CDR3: TGTGCCAGCAGGATAGGAGGACCAGGAGGCTACACCTTC. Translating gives CASRIGGPGGYTF.

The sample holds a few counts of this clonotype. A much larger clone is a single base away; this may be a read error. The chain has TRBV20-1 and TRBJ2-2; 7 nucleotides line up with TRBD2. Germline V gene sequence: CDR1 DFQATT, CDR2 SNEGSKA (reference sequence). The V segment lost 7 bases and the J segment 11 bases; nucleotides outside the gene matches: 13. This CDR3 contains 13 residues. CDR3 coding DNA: TGCAGTGTTTCGCGGGAGCCTATCGGCGAGCTGTTTTTT. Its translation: CSVSREPIGELFF.

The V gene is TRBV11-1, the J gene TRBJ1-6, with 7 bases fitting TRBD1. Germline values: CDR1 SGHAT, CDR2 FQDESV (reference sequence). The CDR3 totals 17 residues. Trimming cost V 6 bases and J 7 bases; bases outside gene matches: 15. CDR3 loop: CASSSRRGTDSNSPLHF. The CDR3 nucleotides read TGTGCCAGCAGTTCCAGACGCGGGACAGACTCCAATTCACCCCTCCACTTT.

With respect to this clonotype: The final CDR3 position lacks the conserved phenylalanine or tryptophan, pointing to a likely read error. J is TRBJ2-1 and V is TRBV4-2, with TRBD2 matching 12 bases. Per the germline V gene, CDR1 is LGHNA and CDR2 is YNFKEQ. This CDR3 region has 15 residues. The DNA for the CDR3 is TGTACCAGCAGCCAAGTACTAGCGGGAGGCAATGAGCAGTTCCTC. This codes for CTSSQVLAGGNEQFL.

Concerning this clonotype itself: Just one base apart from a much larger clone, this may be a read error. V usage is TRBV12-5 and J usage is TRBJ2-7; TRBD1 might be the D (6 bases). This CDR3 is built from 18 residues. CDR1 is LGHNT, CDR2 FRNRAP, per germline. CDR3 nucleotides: TGTGCTAGTGGCCTAGAGTTTTCAGGGGCAACCGACTCCTACAAGCAGTACTTC. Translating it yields CASGLEFSGATDSYKQYF.

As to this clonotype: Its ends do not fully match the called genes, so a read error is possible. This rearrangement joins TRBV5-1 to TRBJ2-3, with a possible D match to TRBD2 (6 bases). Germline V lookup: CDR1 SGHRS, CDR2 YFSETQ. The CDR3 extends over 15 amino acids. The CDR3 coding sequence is TGCGCCAGCAGCTCTATCGGGGGATACACAGATATGCAGTATTTT. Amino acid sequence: CASSSIGGYTDMQYF.

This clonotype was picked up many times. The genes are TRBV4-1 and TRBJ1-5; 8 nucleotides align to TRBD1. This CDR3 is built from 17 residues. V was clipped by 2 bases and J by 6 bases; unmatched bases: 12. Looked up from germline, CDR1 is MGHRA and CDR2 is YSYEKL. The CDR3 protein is CASSQISSVTGGQPQHF. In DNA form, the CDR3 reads TGCGCCAGCAGCCAAATAAGCTCTGTTACAGGGGGTCAGCCCCAGCATTTT.

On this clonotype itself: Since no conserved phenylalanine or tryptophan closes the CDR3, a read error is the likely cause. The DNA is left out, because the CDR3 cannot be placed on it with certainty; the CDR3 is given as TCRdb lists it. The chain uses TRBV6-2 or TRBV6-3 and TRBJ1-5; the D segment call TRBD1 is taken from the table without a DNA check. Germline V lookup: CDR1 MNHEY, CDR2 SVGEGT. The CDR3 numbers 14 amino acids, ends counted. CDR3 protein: CASSFHRLDQPKNL.

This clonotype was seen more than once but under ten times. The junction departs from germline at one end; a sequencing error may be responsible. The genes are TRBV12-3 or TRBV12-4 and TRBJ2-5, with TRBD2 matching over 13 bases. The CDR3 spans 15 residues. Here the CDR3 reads CASSGLAGVVETRYF. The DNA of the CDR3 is TGTGCCAGCAGTGGACTAGCGGGAGTTGTGGAGACCCGGTACTTC.

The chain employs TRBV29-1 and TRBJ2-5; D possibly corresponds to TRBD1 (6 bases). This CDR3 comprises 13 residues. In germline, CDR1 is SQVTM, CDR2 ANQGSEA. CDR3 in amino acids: CNLADRFQKTQYF. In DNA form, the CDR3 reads TGCAACCTGGCTGACAGGTTTCAAAAGACCCAGTACTTC. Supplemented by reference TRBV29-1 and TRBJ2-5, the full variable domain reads SAVISQKPSRDICQRGTSLTIQCQVDSQVTMMFWYRQQPGQSLTLIATANQGSEATYESGFVIDKFPISRPNLTFSTLTVSNMSPEDSSIYLCNLADRFQKTQYFGPGTRLLVL.

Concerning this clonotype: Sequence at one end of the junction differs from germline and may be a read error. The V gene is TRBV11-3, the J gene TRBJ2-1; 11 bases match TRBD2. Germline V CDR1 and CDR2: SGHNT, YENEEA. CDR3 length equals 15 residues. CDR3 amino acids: CASSRVAGGYNEQFF. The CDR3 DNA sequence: TGTGCCAGCAGTCGAGTAGCGGGGGGGTACAATGAACAGTTCTTC.

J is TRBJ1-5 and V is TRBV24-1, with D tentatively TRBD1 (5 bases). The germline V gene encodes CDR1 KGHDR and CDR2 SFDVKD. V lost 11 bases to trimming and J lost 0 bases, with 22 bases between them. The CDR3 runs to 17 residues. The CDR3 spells CAINGSRVGASNQPQHF. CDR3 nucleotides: TGTGCCATCAATGGGTCCAGAGTTGGGGCTAGCAATCAGCCCCAGCATTTT.

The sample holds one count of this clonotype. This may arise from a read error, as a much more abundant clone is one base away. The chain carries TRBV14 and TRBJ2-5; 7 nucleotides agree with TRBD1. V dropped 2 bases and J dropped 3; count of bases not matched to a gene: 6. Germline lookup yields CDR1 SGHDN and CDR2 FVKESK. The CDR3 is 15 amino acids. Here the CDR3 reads CASSQITGVKETQYF. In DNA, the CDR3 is TGTGCCAGCAGCCAAATTACAGGGGTTAAAGAGACCCAGTACTTC.

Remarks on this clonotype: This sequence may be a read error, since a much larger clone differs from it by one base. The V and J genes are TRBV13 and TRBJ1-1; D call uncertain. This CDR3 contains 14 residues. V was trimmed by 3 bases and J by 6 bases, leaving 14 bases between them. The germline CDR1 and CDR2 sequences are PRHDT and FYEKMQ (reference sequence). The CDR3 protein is CASSLDGYYSEAFF. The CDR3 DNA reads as TGTGCCAGCAGCTTGGACGGGTATTACTCTGAAGCTTTCTTT.

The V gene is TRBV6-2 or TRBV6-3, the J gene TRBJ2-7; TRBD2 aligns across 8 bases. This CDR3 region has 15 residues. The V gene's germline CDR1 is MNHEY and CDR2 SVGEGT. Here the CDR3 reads CTNSYWTSGSGEQYF. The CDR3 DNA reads TGTACCAACAGTTACTGGACCAGCGGGAGTGGAGAGCAGTACTTC.

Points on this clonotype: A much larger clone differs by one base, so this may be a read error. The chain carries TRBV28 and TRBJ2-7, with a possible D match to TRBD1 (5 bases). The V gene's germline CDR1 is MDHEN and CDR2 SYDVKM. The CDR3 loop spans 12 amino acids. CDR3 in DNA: TGTGCCAGCAGTTCGGACAACTACGAGCACTACTTC. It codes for CASSSDNYEHYF.